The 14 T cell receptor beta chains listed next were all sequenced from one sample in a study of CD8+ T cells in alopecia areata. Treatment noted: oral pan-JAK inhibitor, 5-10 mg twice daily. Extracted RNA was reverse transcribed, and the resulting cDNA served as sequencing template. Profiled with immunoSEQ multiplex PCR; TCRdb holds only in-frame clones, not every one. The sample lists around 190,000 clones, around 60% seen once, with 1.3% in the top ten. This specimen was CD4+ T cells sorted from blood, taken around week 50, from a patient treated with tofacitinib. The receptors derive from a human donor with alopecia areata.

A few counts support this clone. CDR3 sequence reads: CASSPWDISYEQYF. The CDR3 coding sequence is TGTGCCAGCAGTCCATGGGACATCTCCTACGAGCAGTACTTC. The chain employs TRBV27 and TRBJ2-7, with D possibly being TRBD1 (6 bases). The V gene's germline CDR1 is MNHEY and CDR2 SMNVEV (reference sequence). The CDR3 is made up of 14 amino acids. The V end lost 5 bases, the J end lost 0 bases, and 11 bases lay between the germline ends.

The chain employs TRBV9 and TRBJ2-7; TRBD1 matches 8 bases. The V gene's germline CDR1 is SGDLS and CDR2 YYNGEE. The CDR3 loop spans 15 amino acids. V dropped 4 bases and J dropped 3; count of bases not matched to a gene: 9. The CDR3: CASSPTTGAYYEQYF. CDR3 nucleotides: TGTGCCAGCAGCCCCACGACAGGGGCTTACTACGAGCAGTACTTC. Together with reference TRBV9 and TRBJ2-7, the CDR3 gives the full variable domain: DSGVTQTPKHLITATGQRVTLRCSPRSGDLSVYWYQQSLDQGLQFLIQYYNGEERAKGNILERFSAQQFPDLHSELNLSSLELGDSALYFCASSPTTGAYYEQYFGPGTRLTVT.

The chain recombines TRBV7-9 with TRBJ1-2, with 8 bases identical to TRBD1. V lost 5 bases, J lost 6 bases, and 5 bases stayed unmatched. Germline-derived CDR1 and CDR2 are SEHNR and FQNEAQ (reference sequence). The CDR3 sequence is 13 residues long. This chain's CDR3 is CASSPPGGNGYTF. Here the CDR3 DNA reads TGTGCCAGCAGCCCGCCAGGGGGCAATGGCTACACCTTC.

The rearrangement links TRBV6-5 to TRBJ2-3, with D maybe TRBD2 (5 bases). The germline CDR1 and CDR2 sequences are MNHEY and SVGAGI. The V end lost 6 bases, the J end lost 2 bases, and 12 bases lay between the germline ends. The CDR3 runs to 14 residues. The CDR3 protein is CASSLGLLTDTQYF. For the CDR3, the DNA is TGTGCCAGCAGCCTAGGACTCCTCACAGATACGCAGTATTTT.

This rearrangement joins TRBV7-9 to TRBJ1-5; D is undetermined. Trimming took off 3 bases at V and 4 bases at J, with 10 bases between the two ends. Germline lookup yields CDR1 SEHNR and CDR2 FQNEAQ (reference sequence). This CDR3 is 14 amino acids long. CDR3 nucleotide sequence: TGTGCCAGCAGCTTTGAGGGTATGAATCAGCCCCAGCATTTT. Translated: CASSFEGMNQPQHF.

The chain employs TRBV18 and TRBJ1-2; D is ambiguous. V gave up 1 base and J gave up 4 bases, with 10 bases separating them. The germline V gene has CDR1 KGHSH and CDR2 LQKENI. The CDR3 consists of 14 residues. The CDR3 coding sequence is TGTGCCAGCTCACCACAGGGCGCACGCTATGGCTACACCTTC. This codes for CASSPQGARYGYTF.

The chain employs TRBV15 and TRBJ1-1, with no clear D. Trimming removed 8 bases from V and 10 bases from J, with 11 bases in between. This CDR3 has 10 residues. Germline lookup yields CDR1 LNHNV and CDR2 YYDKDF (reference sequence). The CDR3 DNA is TGTGCCACCCCTAGACGTGGAGCTTTCTTT. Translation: CATPRRGAFF.

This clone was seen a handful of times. The CDR3 spells CASSFGGSSYNSPLHF. The CDR3 coding sequence is TGTGCCAGCAGCTTCGGCGGGAGCTCCTATAATTCACCCCTCCACTTT. The chain recombines TRBV7-8 with TRBJ1-6; D remains ambiguous. The CDR3 totals 16 residues. Germline CDR1 is SGHVS and CDR2 is FQNEAQ. V shed 3 bases and J shed 0 bases, with 9 bases lying between them.

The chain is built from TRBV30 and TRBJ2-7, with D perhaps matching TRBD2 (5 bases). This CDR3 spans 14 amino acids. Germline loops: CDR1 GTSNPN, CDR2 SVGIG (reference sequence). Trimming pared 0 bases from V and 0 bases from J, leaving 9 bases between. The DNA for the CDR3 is TGTGCCTGGAGTGTCAGAGGACTCTCCTACGAGCAGTACTTC. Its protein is CAWSVRGLSYEQYF.

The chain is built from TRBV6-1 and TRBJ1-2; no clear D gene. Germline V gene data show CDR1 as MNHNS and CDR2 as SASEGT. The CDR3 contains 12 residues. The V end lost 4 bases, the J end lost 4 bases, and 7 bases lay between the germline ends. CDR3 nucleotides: TGTGCCAGCAGTGTCGGCTCCTATGGCTACACCTTC. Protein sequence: CASSVGSYGYTF.

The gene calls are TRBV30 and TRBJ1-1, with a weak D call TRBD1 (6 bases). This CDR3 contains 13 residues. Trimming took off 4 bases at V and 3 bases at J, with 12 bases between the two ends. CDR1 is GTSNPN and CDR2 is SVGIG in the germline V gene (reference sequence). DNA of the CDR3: TGTGCCTGGAAGGGACATCCGGACACTGAAGCTTTCTTT. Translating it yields CAWKGHPDTEAFF. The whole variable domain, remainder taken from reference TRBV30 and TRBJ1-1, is SQTIHQWPATLVQPVGSPLSLECTVEGTSNPNLYWYRQAAGRGLQLLFYSVGIGQISSEVPQNLSASRPQDRQFILSSKKLLLSDSGFYLCAWKGHPDTEAFFGQGTRLTVV.

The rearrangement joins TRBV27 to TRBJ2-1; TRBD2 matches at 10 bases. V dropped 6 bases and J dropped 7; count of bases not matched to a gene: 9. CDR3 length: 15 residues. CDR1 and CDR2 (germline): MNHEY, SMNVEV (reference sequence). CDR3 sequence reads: CASSHKRGGVNEQFF. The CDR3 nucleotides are TGTGCCAGCAGCCATAAGCGGGGGGGCGTGAATGAGCAGTTCTTC.

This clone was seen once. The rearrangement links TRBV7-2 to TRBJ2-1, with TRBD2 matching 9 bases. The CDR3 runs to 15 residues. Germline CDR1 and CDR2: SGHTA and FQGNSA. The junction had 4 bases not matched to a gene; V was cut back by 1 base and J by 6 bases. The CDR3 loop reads CASSLVSGGGNEQFF. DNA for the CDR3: TGTGCCAGCAGCTTAGTTAGCGGGGGTGGCAATGAGCAGTTCTTC.

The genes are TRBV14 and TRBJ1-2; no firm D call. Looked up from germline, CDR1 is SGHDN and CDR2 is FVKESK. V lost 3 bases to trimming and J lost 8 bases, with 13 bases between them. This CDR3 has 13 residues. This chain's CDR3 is CASSHKIGVGYTF. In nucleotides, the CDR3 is TGTGCCAGCAGCCACAAGATTGGGGTCGGCTACACCTTC.